Given below is one T cell receptor (beta chain) in context. These data come from a study of blood T cell repertoires in COVID-19. About the study: Donors in Cohort 3 who had recovered were those with two negative PCRs, healthcare professional clearance, or resolution of their symptoms.

The repertoire was sequenced with immunoSEQ multiplex PCR; TCRdb's copy has only in-frame clones and lacks some. The sample includes under 200,000 clones, roughly 78% of them seen just once. The ends were cut back, 3 bases at V and 1 base at J, with 9 bases in the middle. The CDR3 spans 15 residues. CDR1 SGHNT and CDR2 YENEEA come from the germline V gene. The source material was PBMCs or T cells enriched from blood (not recorded which). The V and J genes are TRBV11-3 and TRBJ2-2; D not resolved. The receptor was isolated from a woman aged 70-85 years in a cohort exposed to, infected with or recovered from COVID-19 (not recorded which). CDR3 sequence: CASSFRQVNTGELFF. The CDR3 DNA reads TGTGCCAGCAGCTTTCGCCAGGTGAACACCGGGGAGCTGTTTTTT.